The 17 T cell receptor beta chains in this list originate from one sample, sequenced in a study of blood T cell repertoires in COVID-19. Generated by immunoSEQ multiplex PCR, the TCRdb table keeps only in-frame clones and is missing some. The sample has about 120,000 clones, approximately 90% seen once. Sequencing used peripheral blood. The source is a man aged 60 to 69 with COVID-19, enrolled during active disease.

This rearrangement joins TRBV5-4 to TRBJ2-3; 10 nucleotides agree with TRBD1. V shed 0 bases, J shed 2 bases, and the junction held 6 bases outside the gene matches. This CDR3 has 17 amino acids. The germline CDR1 and CDR2 sequences are SGHNT and YYREEE (reference sequence). CDR3 nucleotides: TGTGCCAGCAGCTTGGAGCTGGGGACAGGGGCCACAGATACGCAGTATTTT. It specifies CASSLELGTGATDTQYF.

The J gene is TRBJ1-2, the V gene TRBV11-2, with 8 bases fitting TRBD1. V trimming: 5 bases; J trimming: 3 bases; junction bases outside the gene matches: 8. The CDR3 extends over 15 amino acids. The V gene's germline CDR1 is SGHAT and CDR2 FQNNGV. In DNA, the CDR3 is TGTGCCAGCAGCCCAGTGGGACAGGCTTACTATGGCTACACCTTC. Its translation is CASSPVGQAYYGYTF.

The chain carries TRBV5-1 and TRBJ1-2, with no clear D. The CDR3 is 14 amino acids. The germline gives CDR1 SGHRS, CDR2 YFSETQ. Trimming took off 3 bases at V and 6 bases at J, with 15 bases between the two ends. The CDR3 region is CASSWENSVDGYTF. The DNA of the CDR3 is TGCGCCAGCAGCTGGGAGAACAGTGTCGATGGCTACACCTTC.

The chain couples TRBV7-9 to TRBJ1-3; D gene uncertain. The CDR3 sequence is 14 residues long. Germline loops: CDR1 SEHNR, CDR2 FQNEAQ (reference sequence). The V end lost 5 bases, the J end lost 2 bases, and 10 bases lay between the germline ends. The CDR3 nucleotides are TGTGCCAGCAGCGTCGTGGGCGCTGGAAACACCATATATTTT. This encodes CASSVVGAGNTIYF.

This clone has just one count. V is TRBV29-1 and J is TRBJ1-1; D not resolved. Per the germline V gene, CDR1 is SQVTM and CDR2 is ANQGSEA. The V and J ends lost 0 bases and 7 bases respectively, with 12 bases between them. This CDR3 region has 13 residues. The chain's CDR3 is CSVEDPDKIEAFF. The CDR3 DNA is TGCAGCGTTGAAGATCCCGACAAGATTGAAGCTTTCTTT.

This clone was recorded once. This rearrangement joins TRBV5-4 to TRBJ2-7, with D possibly TRBD2 on 7 matching bases. V lost 5 bases and J 6 bases, leaving 18 bases between the germline ends. This CDR3 has 14 residues. Germline V gene sequence: CDR1 SGHNT, CDR2 YYREEE (reference sequence). CDR3 in DNA: TGTGCCAGCAGACTGCAGGGCGGGGGCCCCGAGCAGTACTTC. This gives the protein CASRLQGGGPEQYF.

The chain couples TRBV6-5 to TRBJ2-1, with 9 bases fitting TRBD2. V gave up 6 bases and J gave up 4 bases; unmatched junction bases: 7. Germline CDR1 MNHEY, CDR2 SVGAGI. This CDR3 has 15 residues. The CDR3 protein is CASSRSGGFYNEQFF. CDR3 DNA: TGTGCCAGCAGCCGTAGCGGGGGTTTTTACAATGAGCAGTTCTTC.

The genes are TRBV27 and TRBJ2-7; 7 bases agree with TRBD1. The CDR3 covers 14 residues. Per germline, CDR1 MNHEY and CDR2 SMNVEV (reference sequence). Losses at the gene ends were 1 base for V and 2 bases for J; bases not matched to a gene: 2. The CDR3 loop is CASSLLGTAYEQYF. CDR3 nucleotide sequence: TGTGCCAGCAGTTTATTGGGGACAGCCTACGAGCAGTACTTC.

The J gene is TRBJ1-1, the V gene TRBV15; TRBD1 aligns across 9 bases. The CDR3 loop spans 13 amino acids. The germline V gene has CDR1 LNHNV and CDR2 YYDKDF (reference sequence). The J segment lost 3 bases and the V segment lost 8 bases, leaving 4 bases of the junction unmatched. The chain's CDR3 is CATRTGDDTEAFF. In DNA form, the CDR3 reads TGTGCCACCCGGACAGGGGATGACACTGAAGCTTTCTTT.

V and J are TRBV9 and TRBJ1-2, with TRBD1 identical over 7 bases. Per germline, CDR1 SGDLS and CDR2 YYNGEE. This CDR3 region has 15 residues. V gave up 0 bases and J gave up 2 bases; unmatched junction bases: 4. CDR3 loop: CASSVALGQNYGYTF. In DNA, the CDR3 is TGTGCCAGCAGCGTAGCATTGGGACAGAACTATGGCTACACCTTC.

The chain recombines TRBV15 with TRBJ2-1; a weak D match, TRBD2 (6 bases). V was pared by 0 bases and J by 7 bases, with 10 bases between. The CDR3 length is 14 residues. CDR1 and CDR2 from the germline V gene are LNHNV and YYDKDF (reference sequence). The chain's CDR3 is CATSRDIGGNEQFF. The CDR3 DNA is TGTGCCACCAGCAGAGATATTGGGGGGAATGAGCAGTTCTTC.

The chain couples TRBV5-1 to TRBJ1-3; tentative D call: TRBD1 (5 bases). V lost 5 bases to trimming and J lost 4 bases, with 16 bases between them. The CDR3 covers 15 residues. Germline CDR1 and CDR2: SGHRS and YFSETQ. As DNA, the CDR3 is TGCGCCAGCAGGGTCTCATCGGCAGGGGGAAACACCATATATTTT. This encodes CASRVSSAGGNTIYF.

V is TRBV29-1 and J is TRBJ2-7; D possibly corresponds to TRBD1 (5 bases). The CDR3 consists of 13 residues. V shed 1 base and J shed 2 bases, with 9 bases lying between them. CDR1 and CDR2 (germline): SQVTM, ANQGSEA. CDR3 sequence (DNA): TGCAGCGTTGAAGGTCAGGGTACCTACGAGCAGTACTTC. As protein: CSVEGQGTYEQYF.

The rearrangement links TRBV20-1 to TRBJ1-4, with 9 bases identical to TRBD1. CDR3 length equals 16 residues. V shed 3 bases, J shed 2 bases, and the junction held 7 bases outside the gene matches. Germline CDR1 DFQATT, CDR2 SNEGSKA (reference sequence). The CDR3 bases are TGCAGTGCTAGTGGAGGGACAGGGTTGACTAATGAAAAACTGTTTTTT. Translated: CSASGGTGLTNEKLFF.

The V call is TRBV5-1, the J call TRBJ1-4, with a weak D call TRBD1 (6 bases). The CDR3 spans 14 residues. Trimming stripped 3 bases from V and 5 bases from J, with 11 bases between. Germline CDR1 SGHRS, CDR2 YFSETQ. CDR3 nucleotides: TGCGCCAGCAGCTCGGACAGCTCAAATGAAAAACTGTTTTTT. It specifies CASSSDSSNEKLFF.

The V gene is TRBV24-1, the J gene TRBJ2-7; D not certain. Germline values: CDR1 KGHDR, CDR2 SFDVKD. V was clipped by 0 bases and J by 9 bases, with 8 bases between them. The CDR3 spans 12 residues. This CDR3 reads CATSDLFSVQYF. DNA for the CDR3: TGTGCCACCAGTGATTTGTTCTCGGTGCAGTACTTC.

V and J are TRBV11-3 and TRBJ2-1; D possibly corresponds to TRBD1 (6 bases). The CDR3 has 14 amino acids. V gave up 4 bases and J gave up 7 bases, with 14 bases separating them. From germline, CDR1 is SGHNT and CDR2 YENEEA. The CDR3 is CASSSATGFNEQFF. The CDR3 nucleotides are TGTGCCAGCAGCTCAGCGACAGGTTTTAATGAGCAGTTCTTC.